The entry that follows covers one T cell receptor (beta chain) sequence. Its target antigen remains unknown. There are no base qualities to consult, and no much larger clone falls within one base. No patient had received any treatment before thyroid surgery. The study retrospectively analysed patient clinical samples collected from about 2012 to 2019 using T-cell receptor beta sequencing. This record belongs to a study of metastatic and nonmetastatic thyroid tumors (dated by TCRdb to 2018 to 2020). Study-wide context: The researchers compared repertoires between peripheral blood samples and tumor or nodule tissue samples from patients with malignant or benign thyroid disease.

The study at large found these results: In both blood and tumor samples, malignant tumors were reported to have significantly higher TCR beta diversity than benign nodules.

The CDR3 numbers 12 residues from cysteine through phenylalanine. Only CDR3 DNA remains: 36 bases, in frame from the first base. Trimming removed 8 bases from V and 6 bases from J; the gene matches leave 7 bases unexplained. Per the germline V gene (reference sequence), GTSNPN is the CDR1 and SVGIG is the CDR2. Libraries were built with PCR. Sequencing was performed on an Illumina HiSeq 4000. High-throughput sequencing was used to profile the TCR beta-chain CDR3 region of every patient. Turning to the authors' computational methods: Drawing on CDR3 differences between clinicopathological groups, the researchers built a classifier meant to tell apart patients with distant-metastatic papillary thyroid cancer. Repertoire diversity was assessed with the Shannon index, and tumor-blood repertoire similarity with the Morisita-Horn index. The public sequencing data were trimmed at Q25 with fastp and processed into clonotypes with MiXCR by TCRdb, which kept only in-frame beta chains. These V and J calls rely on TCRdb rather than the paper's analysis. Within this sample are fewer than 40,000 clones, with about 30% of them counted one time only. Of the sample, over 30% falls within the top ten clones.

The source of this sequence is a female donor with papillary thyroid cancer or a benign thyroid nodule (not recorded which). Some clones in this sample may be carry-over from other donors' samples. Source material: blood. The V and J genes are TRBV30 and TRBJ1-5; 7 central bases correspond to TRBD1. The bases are TGTGCCCGGGGACAGTCAGGTCAGCCCCAGCATTTT. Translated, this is CARGQSGQPQHF. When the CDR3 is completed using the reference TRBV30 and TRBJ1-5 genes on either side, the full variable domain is SQTIHQWPATLVQPVGSPLSLECTVEGTSNPNLYWYRQAAGRGLQLLFYSVGIGQISSEVPQNLSASRPQDRQFILSSKKLLLSDSGFYLCARGQSGQPQHFGDGTRLSIL.